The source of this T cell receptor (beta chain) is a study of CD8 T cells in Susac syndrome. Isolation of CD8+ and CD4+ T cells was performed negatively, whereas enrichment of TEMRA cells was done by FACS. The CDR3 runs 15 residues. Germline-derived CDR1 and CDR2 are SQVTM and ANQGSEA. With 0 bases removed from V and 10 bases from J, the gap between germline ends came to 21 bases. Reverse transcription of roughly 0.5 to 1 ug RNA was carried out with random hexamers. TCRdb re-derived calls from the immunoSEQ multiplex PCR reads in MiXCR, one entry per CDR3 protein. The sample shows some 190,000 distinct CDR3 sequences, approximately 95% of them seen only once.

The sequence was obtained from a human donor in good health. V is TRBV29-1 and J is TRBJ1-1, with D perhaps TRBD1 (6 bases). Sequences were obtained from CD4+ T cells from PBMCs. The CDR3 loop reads CSVEDRGGAQRGAFF. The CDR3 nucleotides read TGCAGCGTTGAAGATCGTGGGGGGGCGCAACGTGGAGCTTTCTTT.